These T cell receptor beta chains were read from a single sample in a study of blood T cells in healthy people across ages. From the 5' RACE reads, TCRdb called clonotypes with MiXCR, one entry per CDR3 protein. The profile shows about 930,000 distinct CDR3 sequences, 25% to 30% of them singletons. Separately, the same data were catalogued under a study of T cells of mothers and their children.

The source material was blood. The source is a woman aged 40-49 years in good health. CDR3s include the opening cysteine and the closing phenylalanine or tryptophan. D genes are given only for firm matches. Clone size, where shown, is once, few, many, or a class for clones that have expanded.

v_call: TRBV28
d_call: TRBD2
clone_size: few
j_call: TRBJ2-1
cdr3_nt: TGTGCCAGCAGTCCCCCGGCTAGCGGGGTTGATGAGCAGTTCTTC
cdr3_aa: CASSPPASGVDEQFF

v_call: TRBV12-3/TRBV12-4
d_call: -
clone_size: -
j_call: TRBJ2-7
cdr3_nt: TGTGCCAGCAGTTTAGTACGTGGTTCGGAGTCTGAGCAGTACTTC
cdr3_aa: CASSLVRGSESEQYF

v_call: TRBV24-1
d_call: -
clone_size: -
j_call: TRBJ1-2
cdr3_nt: TGTGCCACCAGTGATCCCCGGGCCGGGAACTATGGCTACACCTTC
cdr3_aa: CATSDPRAGNYGYTF

v_call: TRBV7-3
d_call: TRBD2
clone_size: few
j_call: TRBJ2-3
cdr3_nt: TGTGCCAGCAGCGCTAGCGCGGGAGCAGATACGCAGTATTTT
cdr3_aa: CASSASAGADTQYF

v_call: TRBV11-1
d_call: -
clone_size: -
j_call: TRBJ2-7
cdr3_nt: TGTGCCAGCAGCGACGCGGGGCCCTCCTACGAGCAGTACTTC
cdr3_aa: CASSDAGPSYEQYF

v_call: TRBV7-9
d_call: -
clone_size: -
j_call: TRBJ1-6
cdr3_nt: TGTGCCAGCAGCGATCCGGACAATTCCTATAATTCACCCCTCCACTTT
cdr3_aa: CASSDPDNSYNSPLHF

v_call: TRBV20-1
d_call: -
clone_size: few
j_call: TRBJ2-3
cdr3_nt: TGCAGTGCCCATCGGAGGGGCACAGATACGCAGTATTTT
cdr3_aa: CSAHRRGTDTQYF

v_call: TRBV3-1
d_call: -
clone_size: few
j_call: TRBJ1-2
cdr3_nt: TGTGCCAGCAGCCCTCGTTGGACAGACTATGGCTACACCTTC
cdr3_aa: CASSPRWTDYGYTF

v_call: TRBV5-1
d_call: TRBD1
clone_size: many
j_call: TRBJ1-1
cdr3_nt: TGCGCCAGCACGCCACAGGGGTATCGGTTGACCGAAGCTTTCTTT
cdr3_aa: CASTPQGYRLTEAFF

v_call: TRBV7-2
d_call: -
clone_size: -
j_call: TRBJ2-3
cdr3_nt: TGTGCCAGCAGCTTAGGGAGGAGGGTACAAACAGATACGCAGTATTTT
cdr3_aa: CASSLGRRVQTDTQYF

v_call: TRBV20-1
d_call: -
clone_size: -
j_call: TRBJ2-6
cdr3_nt: TGCAGTGCTAGAGACGGGGGGCCCGGGGCCAACGTCCTGACTTTC
cdr3_aa: CSARDGGPGANVLTF